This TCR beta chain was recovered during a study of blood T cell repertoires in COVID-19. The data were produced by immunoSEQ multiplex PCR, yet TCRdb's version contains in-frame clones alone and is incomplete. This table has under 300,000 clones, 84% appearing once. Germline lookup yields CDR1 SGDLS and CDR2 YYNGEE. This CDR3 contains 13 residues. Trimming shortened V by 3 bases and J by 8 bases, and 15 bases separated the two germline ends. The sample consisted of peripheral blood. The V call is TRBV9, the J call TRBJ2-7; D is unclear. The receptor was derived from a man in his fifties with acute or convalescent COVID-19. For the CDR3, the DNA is TGTGCCAGCAGCGCGTCTTTGTCGGAGAAGCAGTACTTC. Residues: CASSASLSEKQYF.